The clone carrying this TCR beta chain was seen at least ten times. With 7 bases clipped from V and 10 bases from J, the junction kept 13 bases outside the gene matches. CDR3 length: 15 residues. Germline V CDR1 and CDR2: MNHNS, SASEGT. The sample comes from a study of neurological immune-mediated disorders. By 5'RACE with 10-nucleotide random UMIs, the cDNA was made. TCRdb reanalysed the 5' RACE reads using MiXCR and keeps one entry per CDR3 protein. This sample has more than 35,000 distinct CDR3 sequences; 3% occur once, and the top ten carry about 16%. Specimen: PBMCs. The TCR sequence derives from a woman between 45 and 65 years old with multiple sclerosis. The gene calls are TRBV6-1 and TRBJ1-6, with TRBD1 matching over 7 bases. CDR3 sequence: CASTLTGKSSSPLHF. The CDR3 DNA is TGTGCCAGCACCCTGACAGGGAAGAGCAGCTCACCCCTCCACTTT.